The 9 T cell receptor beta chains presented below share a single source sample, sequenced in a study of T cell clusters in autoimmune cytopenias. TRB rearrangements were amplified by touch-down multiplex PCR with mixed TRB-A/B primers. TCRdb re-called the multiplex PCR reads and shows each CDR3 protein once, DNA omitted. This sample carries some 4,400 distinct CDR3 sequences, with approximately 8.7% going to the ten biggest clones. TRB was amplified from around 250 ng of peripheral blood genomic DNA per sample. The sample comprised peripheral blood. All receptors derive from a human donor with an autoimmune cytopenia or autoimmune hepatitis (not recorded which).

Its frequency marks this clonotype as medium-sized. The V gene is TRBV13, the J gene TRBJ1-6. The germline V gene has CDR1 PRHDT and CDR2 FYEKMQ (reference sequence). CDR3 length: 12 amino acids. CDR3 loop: CASSQEGSPLHF.

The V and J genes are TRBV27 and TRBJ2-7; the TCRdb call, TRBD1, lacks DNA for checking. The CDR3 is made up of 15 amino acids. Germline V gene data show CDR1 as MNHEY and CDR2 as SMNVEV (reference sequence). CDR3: CASSRDRERPYEQYF.

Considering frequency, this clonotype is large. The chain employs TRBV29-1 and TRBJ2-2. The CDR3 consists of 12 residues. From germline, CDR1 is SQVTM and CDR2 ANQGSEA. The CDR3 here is CSVEDDTGELFF.

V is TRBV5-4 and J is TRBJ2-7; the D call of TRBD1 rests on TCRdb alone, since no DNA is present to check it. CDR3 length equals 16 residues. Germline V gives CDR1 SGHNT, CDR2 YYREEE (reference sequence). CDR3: CASSLALTGSCYEQYF.

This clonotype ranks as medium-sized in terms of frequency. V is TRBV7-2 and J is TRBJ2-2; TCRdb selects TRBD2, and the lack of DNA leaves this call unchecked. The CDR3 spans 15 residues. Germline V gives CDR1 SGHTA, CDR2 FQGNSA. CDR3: CASSLGLAGTGELFF.

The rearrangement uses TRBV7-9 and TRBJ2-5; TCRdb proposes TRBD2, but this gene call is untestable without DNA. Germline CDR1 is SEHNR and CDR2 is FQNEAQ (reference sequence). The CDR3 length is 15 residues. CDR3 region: CASSPGGAGGETQYF.

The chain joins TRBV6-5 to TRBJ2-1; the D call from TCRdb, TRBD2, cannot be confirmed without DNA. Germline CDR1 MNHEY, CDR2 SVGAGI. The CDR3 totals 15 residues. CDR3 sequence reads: CASSYSSGGYNEQFF.

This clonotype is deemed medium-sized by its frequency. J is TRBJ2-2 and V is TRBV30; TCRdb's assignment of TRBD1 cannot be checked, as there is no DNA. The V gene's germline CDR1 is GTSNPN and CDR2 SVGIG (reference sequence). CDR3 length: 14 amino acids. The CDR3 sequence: CAWSRNGGTGELFF.

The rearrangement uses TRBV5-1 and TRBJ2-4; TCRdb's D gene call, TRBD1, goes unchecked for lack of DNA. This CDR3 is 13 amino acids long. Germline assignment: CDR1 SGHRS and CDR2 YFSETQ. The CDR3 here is CASSLGGEDIQYF.